A selection of T cell receptor beta chains follows, all from one sample in a study of beta chain features in type 1 diabetes. Assay: immunoSEQ multiplex PCR; the TCRdb copy retains only in-frame clones and omits some. The data contain hundreds of thousands of clones, 11% of them singletons. The sequenced sample was naive CD4+ T cells from blood. Source of these receptors: a man aged 25-45 years with type 1 diabetes. Each CDR3 is given with its conserved first and last residue. The order of the fields is CDR3 DNA, CDR3 protein, V gene, J gene, D gene, clone size. The D gene is left open where the match is weak. The listing skips clone size in some rows; elsewhere it reads once, few, many or a size class.

DNA: TGTGCCAGCAGCCATCGCCCGGGACAGCTTAATTCACCCCTCCACTTT
CDR3: CASSHRPGQLNSPLHF
V: TRBV9
J: TRBJ1-6
D: TRBD1
size: few

DNA: TGCGCCAGCAGGATACAAGACACAGATACGCAGTATTTT
CDR3: CASRIQDTDTQYF
V: TRBV5-1
J: TRBJ2-3
D: -
size: few

DNA: TGTGCCAGTAGTACGACAGGGGTTGATACGCAGTATTTT
CDR3: CASSTTGVDTQYF
V: TRBV19
J: TRBJ2-3
D: TRBD1
size: -

DNA: TGTGCCAGCAGCTTCCGGAGAAGGGGGAACTACAATGAGCAGTTCTTC
CDR3: CASSFRRRGNYNEQFF
V: TRBV5-6
J: TRBJ2-1
D: -
size: few

DNA: TGTGCCAGCAGCTTAGACGTCGGGGGGAGGCATTTT
CDR3: CASSLDVGGRHF
V: TRBV7-9
J: TRBJ1-5
D: -
size: -

DNA: TGTGCCAGTAGTATAGGAAAGGGCCCGGGAAAGGGCAATCAGCCCCAGCATTTT
CDR3: CASSIGKGPGKGNQPQHF
V: TRBV19
J: TRBJ1-5
D: -
size: -

DNA: TGTGCCAGCAGTGCAAAACCGGGACAGGTTTTTAATGAGCAGTTCTTC
CDR3: CASSAKPGQVFNEQFF
V: TRBV6-4
J: TRBJ2-1
D: TRBD1
size: -

DNA: TGTGCCAGTATATCGGGTGGTGATTCACCCCTCCACTTT
CDR3: CASISGGDSPLHF
V: TRBV28
J: TRBJ1-6
D: -
size: -

DNA: TGTGCCAGCAGTCGACAGGATAGCAATCAGCCCCAGCATTTT
CDR3: CASSRQDSNQPQHF
V: TRBV2
J: TRBJ1-5
D: -
size: -

DNA: TGTGCCTGGAACTATGGCCAGGGGGAGGACACCATATATTTT
CDR3: CAWNYGQGEDTIYF
V: TRBV30
J: TRBJ1-3
D: TRBD1
size: few

DNA: TGTGCCAGCAGCTTGCTAGGGGGCTCCTACGAGCAGTACTTC
CDR3: CASSLLGGSYEQYF
V: TRBV7-9
J: TRBJ2-7
D: -
size: -

DNA: TGCAGTGCTCCCTTCGGCTACGAGCAGTACTTC
CDR3: CSAPFGYEQYF
V: TRBV20-1
J: TRBJ2-7
D: -
size: -

DNA: TGTGCCACCAGCAGAGATAACAGCGGGCTCACCGGGGAGCTGTTTTTT
CDR3: CATSRDNSGLTGELFF
V: TRBV15
J: TRBJ2-2
D: -
size: few

DNA: TGCGCCAGCCGCAGACTAGCGGGGGGCCCTGCCGATACGCAGTATTTT
CDR3: CASRRLAGGPADTQYF
V: TRBV5-1
J: TRBJ2-3
D: TRBD2
size: -

DNA: TGTGCCACCAGCAGAGGGGGAGGAGGCACAGATACGCAGTATTTT
CDR3: CATSRGGGGTDTQYF
V: TRBV15
J: TRBJ2-3
D: -
size: few

DNA: TGTGCCAGCAGCCAAGTAGCCCATTTTGACTATGGCTACACCTTC
CDR3: CASSQVAHFDYGYTF
V: TRBV4-2
J: TRBJ1-2
D: -
size: -

DNA: TGTGCCAGCAGCTTAGGGGCAGGAACTAACACTGAAGCTTTCTTT
CDR3: CASSLGAGTNTEAFF
V: TRBV7-2
J: TRBJ1-1
D: -
size: -

DNA: TGTGCCAGCAGCCCCCCCCTAGCGGGGGTGGGAGATACGCAGTATTTT
CDR3: CASSPPLAGVGDTQYF
V: TRBV7-2
J: TRBJ2-3
D: TRBD2
size: few

DNA: TGTGCCAGCAGTTACTCGGCCGGGATTAACGGGGAGCTGTTTTTT
CDR3: CASSYSAGINGELFF
V: TRBV6-5
J: TRBJ2-2
D: -
size: -

DNA: TGTGCCAGCAGCCCGGGAGGGGCCGCAAATGAAAAACTGTTTTTT
CDR3: CASSPGGAANEKLFF
V: TRBV7-9
J: TRBJ1-4
D: -
size: -

DNA: TGCGCCAGCAGCTTGTTACAAATGAGGGATACGCAGTATTTT
CDR3: CASSLLQMRDTQYF
V: TRBV5-1
J: TRBJ2-3
D: -
size: few

DNA: TGCAGCGACGGGACTAGCGGGGATTCCCCTAATCTCTGGAATGAGCAGTTCTTC
CDR3: CSDGTSGDSPNLWNEQFF
V: TRBV29-1
J: TRBJ2-1
D: TRBD2
size: few

DNA: TGTGCCAGCAGGGCTACAGGGGCGTGGGGCAATCAGCCCCAGCATTTT
CDR3: CASRATGAWGNQPQHF
V: TRBV2
J: TRBJ1-5
D: TRBD1
size: few

DNA: TGTGCCAGCAGTGACCCAGGGTCGGTTTTACCCCTCCACTTT
CDR3: CASSDPGSVLPLHF
V: TRBV25-1
J: TRBJ1-6
D: -
size: few

DNA: TGCAGCGTGGGACTAGCGTACGAGCAGTACTTC
CDR3: CSVGLAYEQYF
V: TRBV29-1
J: TRBJ2-7
D: TRBD2
size: -

DNA: TGTGCCAGCAGCGTACAGGGTCAGTACAATGAGCAGTTCTTC
CDR3: CASSVQGQYNEQFF
V: TRBV9
J: TRBJ2-1
D: -
size: few

DNA: TGCAGCGTGGGGGGACAGCAAGAGACCCAGTACTTC
CDR3: CSVGGQQETQYF
V: TRBV29-1
J: TRBJ2-5
D: -
size: -

DNA: TGTGCCAGCAGCTTAGGTCGGCTAGCGGGGGGTTTCCGCACCGGGGAGCTGTTTTTT
CDR3: CASSLGRLAGGFRTGELFF
V: TRBV7-9
J: TRBJ2-2
D: TRBD2
size: -

DNA: TGTGCCACCATCCGGGCGGGTGAGAGGAATGGCTACACCTTC
CDR3: CATIRAGERNGYTF
V: TRBV6-5
J: TRBJ1-2
D: -
size: -

DNA: TGTGCCAGCAGCTCCGGACTAGTGGGCCAAGAGACCCAGTACTTC
CDR3: CASSSGLVGQETQYF
V: TRBV7-3
J: TRBJ2-5
D: TRBD2
size: -

DNA: TGTGCCAGCTCATTGGGGACAGGAAGGTTGGGCGAGCAGTACTTC
CDR3: CASSLGTGRLGEQYF
V: TRBV18
J: TRBJ2-7
D: TRBD1
size: -

DNA: TGTGCCAGCAGCCGGGGGGGCCAGCCCCAGCATTTT
CDR3: CASSRGGQPQHF
V: TRBV9
J: TRBJ1-5
D: -
size: -

DNA: TGTGCCAGCAGCAATCAGGACCCGTCGGGGTTCATTCAGTACTTC
CDR3: CASSNQDPSGFIQYF
V: TRBV21-1
J: TRBJ2-4
D: -
size: -

DNA: TGTGCCAGCAGCGTAGGAGGCAGCCCCCCGATGAACACTGAAGCTTTCTTT
CDR3: CASSVGGSPPMNTEAFF
V: TRBV9
J: TRBJ1-1
D: -
size: -

DNA: TGTGCCAGCAGCCGGGGAAACGCTCAGTACTTC
CDR3: CASSRGNAQYF
V: TRBV13
J: TRBJ2-4
D: -
size: few